Shown below are 14 T cell receptor beta chains from a single sample sequenced in a study of shared T cell receptors in the human thymus. The data were produced by immunoSEQ multiplex PCR, yet TCRdb's version contains in-frame clones alone and is incomplete. The repertoire includes hundreds of thousands of clones, roughly 90% of them detected once, and 0.008% to 0.011% sits in the top ten. These data also featured in a second study, about human thymus T cells.

Sequenced input: thymocytes. These receptors all come from a boy under two years old with a congenital heart defect.

The CDR3 here is CASSHGDRGSYEQYF. The DNA of the CDR3 is TGTGCCAGCAGTCATGGGGACAGGGGTTCCTACGAGCAGTACTTC. The chain couples TRBV6-5 to TRBJ2-7; TRBD1 matches at 10 bases. V lost 5 bases and J lost 1; bases outside the gene matches: 5. Germline lookup yields CDR1 MNHEY and CDR2 SVGAGI. This CDR3 spans 15 amino acids.

CDR3 in amino acids: CASTPDMDEKLFF. The DNA for the CDR3 is TGTGCCAGCACACCGGACATGGATGAAAAACTGTTTTTT. This chain links TRBV11-2 with TRBJ1-4, with D perhaps TRBD1 (5 bases). Trimming cost V 7 bases and J 6 bases, with 12 bases left between them. Germline-derived CDR1 and CDR2 are SGHAT and FQNNGV. The CDR3 has 13 residues.

The V and J genes are TRBV19 and TRBJ1-1; maybe TRBD1 (6 bases). CDR1 LNHDA and CDR2 SQIVND come from the germline V gene (reference sequence). CDR3 length: 13 residues. V dropped 2 bases and J dropped 4 bases, with 8 bases sitting between them. For the CDR3, the DNA is TGTGCCAGTAGTATACAGGGGAGCACTGAAGCTTTCTTT. Protein sequence: CASSIQGSTEAFF.

The J gene is TRBJ2-5, the V gene TRBV11-2; D unresolved. Trimming cost V 5 bases and J 5 bases, with 6 bases left between them. This CDR3 contains 11 residues. Germline CDR1 and CDR2: SGHAT and FQNNGV. The CDR3 DNA sequence: TGTGCCAGCAGCGGCCTTGAGACCCAGTACTTC. It codes for CASSGLETQYF.

Here the CDR3 DNA reads TGCGCCAGCAGCCATCCACCCCGAGCGGGGCGGAAACAAGAGACCCAGTACTTC. Amino acid sequence: CASSHPPRAGRKQETQYF. The chain recombines TRBV4-1 with TRBJ2-5, with 7 bases aligning to TRBD2. Germline V gives CDR1 MGHRA, CDR2 YSYEKL. V shed 3 bases and J 2 bases; nucleotides not matched to a gene: 15. The CDR3 spans 18 residues.

This clone was seen a few times. This sequence joins TRBV7-6 and TRBJ2-7; D gene ambiguous. From germline, CDR1 is SGHVS and CDR2 FNYEAQ. This CDR3 has 14 residues. Trimming pared 5 bases from V and 9 bases from J, leaving 20 bases between. The CDR3 DNA reads as TGTGCCAGCAGCCTCCGGCCCGAACACGGCGGGCAGTACTTC. It translates to CASSLRPEHGGQYF.

The gene calls are TRBV4-2 and TRBJ2-5; tentative D call: TRBD1 (5 bases). The CDR3 is 15 amino acids. V was clipped by 4 bases and J by 5 bases, with 17 bases between them. In germline, CDR1 is LGHNA, CDR2 YNFKEQ. Here the CDR3 DNA reads TGTGCCAGCAGCCCAGATAGAAGGGGATGGGAGACCCAGTACTTC. This encodes CASSPDRRGWETQYF.

The rearrangement uses TRBV7-2 and TRBJ2-7; perhaps TRBD2 as D (6 bases). Germline lookup yields CDR1 SGHTA and CDR2 FQGNSA. The CDR3 runs to 16 residues. V was pared by 1 base and J by 2 bases, with 15 bases between. The CDR3 coding sequence is TGTGCCAGCAGCTTAGTCAGTAGCGGTAGTCCCTACGAGCAGTACTTC. This codes for CASSLVSSGSPYEQYF.

V usage is TRBV5-4 and J usage is TRBJ1-3, with TRBD1 matching 9 bases. V lost 4 bases, J lost 4 bases, and 18 bases stayed unmatched. This CDR3 region has 19 residues. Germline V CDR1 and CDR2: SGHNT, YYREEE (reference sequence). The CDR3 loop reads CASSPGSQEQGARGNTIYF. The CDR3 DNA is TGTGCCAGCAGCCCCGGGAGCCAAGAACAGGGGGCGAGGGGAAACACCATATATTTT.

The chain employs TRBV7-2 and TRBJ1-5; D not resolved. CDR1 SGHTA and CDR2 FQGNSA come from the germline V gene. Trimming removed 2 bases from V and 0 bases from J, with 8 bases in between. The CDR3 is 15 residues long. The CDR3 region is CASSLQDFSNQPQHF. Written as DNA, the CDR3 is TGTGCCAGCAGCTTACAGGACTTTAGCAATCAGCCCCAGCATTTT.

The chain couples TRBV28 to TRBJ2-7; 9 nucleotides match TRBD1. The germline CDR1 and CDR2 sequences are MDHEN and SYDVKM. The CDR3 is 22 residues long. V lost 3 bases, J lost 0 bases, and 24 bases stayed unmatched. CDR3 region: CASSFGDREVMLGGQNSYEQYF. In DNA form, the CDR3 reads TGTGCCAGCAGTTTTGGGGACAGGGAAGTCATGTTAGGGGGGCAGAACTCCTACGAGCAGTACTTC.

The chain has TRBV10-3 and TRBJ2-2, with D perhaps matching TRBD2 (6 bases). Trimming pared 8 bases from V and 8 bases from J, leaving 21 bases between. CDR1 is ENHRY and CDR2 is SYGVKD in the germline V gene. CDR3 size: 15 residues. CDR3 in DNA: TGTGCCATCCCCTGTAGAATGGCGGGATCTGGGGAGCTGTTTTTT. This codes for CAIPCRMAGSGELFF.

Only one count was recorded for this clone. The CDR3 loop reads CASTPLPTTSYEQYF. The CDR3 DNA sequence: TGTGCCAGCACCCCGCTTCCTACCACCTCCTACGAGCAGTACTTC. This rearrangement joins TRBV5-5 to TRBJ2-7; D ambiguous. The V gene's germline CDR1 is SGHKS and CDR2 YYEKEE (reference sequence). The ends were cut back, 6 bases at V and 0 bases at J, with 16 bases in the middle. The CDR3 runs to 15 residues.

This clone was counted a single time. The gene calls are TRBV28 and TRBJ1-4, with D hard to call. Germline CDR1 is MDHEN and CDR2 is SYDVKM. The CDR3 has 14 amino acids. V was trimmed by 1 base and J by 0 bases, leaving 3 bases between them. The CDR3, as DNA: TGTGCCAGCAGTTTATACACAACTAATGAAAAACTGTTTTTT. Protein product: CASSLYTTNEKLFF.